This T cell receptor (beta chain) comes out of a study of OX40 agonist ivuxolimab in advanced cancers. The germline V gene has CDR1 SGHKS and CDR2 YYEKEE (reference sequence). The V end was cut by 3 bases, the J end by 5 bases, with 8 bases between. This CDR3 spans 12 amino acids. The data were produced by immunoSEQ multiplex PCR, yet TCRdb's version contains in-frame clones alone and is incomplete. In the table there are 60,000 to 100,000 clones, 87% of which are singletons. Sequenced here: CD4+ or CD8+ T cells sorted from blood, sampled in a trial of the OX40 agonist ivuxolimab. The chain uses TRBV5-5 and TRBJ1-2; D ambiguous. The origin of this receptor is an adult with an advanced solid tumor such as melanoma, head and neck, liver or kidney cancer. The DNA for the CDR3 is TGTGCCAGCAGCTCGGAACAGTATGGCTACACCTTC. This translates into CASSSEQYGYTF.